Listed here is a single T cell receptor beta chain. These data come from a study of shared clonotypes between healthy human individuals. Overall study: The study drew on a couple of women and three men aged 18 to 49 as donors.

Germline CDR1 is MGHRA and CDR2 is YSYEKL. The V gene lost 0 bases and the J gene lost 0 bases, with 8 bases spanning the gap. The CDR3 has 15 amino acids. The repertoire was sequenced with immunoSEQ multiplex PCR; TCRdb's copy has only in-frame clones and lacks some. This sample has some 700,000 clones, with roughly 87% found just once. This TCR came from a man between 18 and 35 years old in good health. Some clones in this sample may be carry-over from other donors' samples. Sample: memory CD8+ T cells from PBMCs. Specified subset: CD45RO+ cells pooled with CCR7-negative TemRA cells. The V gene is TRBV4-1, the J gene TRBJ1-2; no firm D call. The CDR3 DNA follows: TGCGCCAGCAGCCAAGAAGACACCACTAACTATGGCTACACCTTC. Translation: CASSQEDTTNYGYTF.